The rows below give T cell receptor beta chains drawn from one sample of a study of Ad26.COV2.S vaccination and SARS-CoV-2 variants. Using immunoSEQ multiplex PCR, the repertoire was profiled, and TCRdb retains in-frame clones only, with some absent. The table has 350,000 to 500,000 clones, less than 95% seen once; the top ten hold around 4.5%. Here the sequenced sample was peripheral blood, taken in a trial of Ad26.COV2.S vaccine versus placebo. The receptor set was obtained from a person between 18 and 59 years old who received the Ad26.COV2.S COVID-19 vaccine or a placebo. The CDR3 runs from the conserved cysteine through the conserved F or W. Each record gives: clone size, V gene, J gene, CDR3 length, D gene, CDR3 protein, CDR3 DNA. The D gene is left open where the match is weak. Not all rows give a size; the values are once, few, many and, for expanded clones, a class.

-	TRBV6-2/TRBV6-3	TRBJ1-4	14	-	CASSFRATNEKLFF	TGTGCCAGCAGTTTCCGCGCAACTAATGAAAAACTGTTTTTT
few	TRBV7-3	TRBJ2-2	14	-	CASSRTGNTGELFF	TGTGCCAGCAGCCGGACGGGGAACACCGGGGAGCTGTTTTTT
-	TRBV28	TRBJ2-7	16	-	CASSYSGWQGKYEQYF	TGTGCCAGCAGTTATTCCGGATGGCAGGGCAAATACGAGCAGTACTTC
-	TRBV11-3	TRBJ2-7	13	-	CASSLGLEYEQYF	TGTGCCAGCAGCTTAGGTTTGGAATACGAGCAGTACTTC
-	TRBV19	TRBJ2-2	15	-	CASSPVARNTGELFF	TGTGCCAGTAGCCCTGTCGCTAGGAACACCGGGGAGCTGTTTTTT
-	TRBV5-1	TRBJ1-3	17	TRBD1	CASSLETGRNSGNTIYF	TGCGCCAGCAGCTTGGAGACAGGGAGGAATTCTGGAAACACCATATATTTT
-	TRBV9	TRBJ2-1	15	-	CASSVIPTSGHEQFF	TGTGCCAGCAGCGTAATTCCCACGAGCGGCCATGAGCAGTTCTTC
-	TRBV20-1	TRBJ2-7	12	-	CSASPEIYEQYF	TGCAGTGCTAGTCCCGAGATATACGAGCAGTACTTC
-	TRBV6-4	TRBJ2-7	16	TRBD2	CASSDSRLAGSYEQYF	TGTGCCAGCAGTGACTCGCGACTAGCGGGATCATACGAGCAGTACTTC
-	TRBV20-1	TRBJ2-2	11	-	CSATKTGELFF	TGCAGTGCTACCAAGACTGGGGAGCTGTTTTTT
-	TRBV15	TRBJ2-5	13	-	CATSRDRQETQYF	TGTGCCACCAGCAGAGATCGCCAAGAGACCCAGTACTTC
-	TRBV12-3/TRBV12-4	TRBJ1-1	11	-	CASREGTEAFF	TGTGCCAGCAGGGAGGGGACTGAAGCTTTCTTT
few	TRBV6-5	TRBJ2-7	14	-	CASKGGLSSYEQYF	TGTGCCAGCAAGGGGGGACTTAGCTCCTACGAGCAGTACTTC
-	TRBV5-1	TRBJ2-2	15	-	CASSLNRGGTGELFF	TGCGCCAGCAGCTTGAATAGGGGAGGCACCGGGGAGCTGTTTTTT
-	TRBV7-3	TRBJ1-6	14	-	CASSLTTGPSPLHF	TGTGCCAGCAGCTTAACGACCGGGCCTTCACCCCTCCACTTT
-	TRBV5-1	TRBJ2-1	11	-	CASSRPPEQFF	TGCGCCAGCAGCCGGCCCCCTGAGCAGTTCTTC
few	TRBV5-4	TRBJ2-2	16	-	CASSPPGGLAVGELFF	TGTGCCAGCAGCCCACCAGGCGGGTTAGCGGTCGGGGAGCTGTTTTTT
-	TRBV2	TRBJ2-5	15	TRBD1	CASSEQGAFQETQYF	TGTGCCAGCAGTGAGCAGGGGGCATTTCAAGAGACCCAGTACTTC
-	TRBV6-2/TRBV6-3	TRBJ1-1	11	-	CASSNRGEAFF	TGTGCCAGCAGCAACCGGGGGGAAGCTTTCTTT
-	TRBV4-2	TRBJ2-5	13	-	CASSQDRWATQYF	TGTGCCAGCAGCCAAGATCGATGGGCAACCCAGTACTTC
-	TRBV29-1	TRBJ2-7	12	-	CSVLDSYYEQYF	TGCAGCGTTCTGGACAGCTATTACGAGCAGTACTTC
-	TRBV28	TRBJ2-3	15	-	CASREGPISTDTQYF	TGTGCCAGCAGAGAGGGACCGATCAGCACAGATACGCAGTATTTT
-	TRBV23-1	TRBJ2-3	18	TRBD1	CATVKRGQVKRDTDTQYF	TGCGCCACCGTAAAAAGGGGGCAGGTAAAGAGGGACACAGATACGCAGTATTTT
once	TRBV7-2	TRBJ2-1	16	TRBD2	CASSLRASGIYNEQFF	TGTGCCAGCAGCTTAAGGGCTAGCGGGATTTACAATGAGCAGTTCTTC